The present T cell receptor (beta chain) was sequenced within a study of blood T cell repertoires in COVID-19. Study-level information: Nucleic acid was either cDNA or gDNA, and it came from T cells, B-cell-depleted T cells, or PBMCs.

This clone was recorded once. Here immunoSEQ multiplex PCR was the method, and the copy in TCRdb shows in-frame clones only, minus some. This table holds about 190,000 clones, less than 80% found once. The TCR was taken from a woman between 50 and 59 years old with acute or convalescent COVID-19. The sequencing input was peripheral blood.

The CDR3 nucleotides read TGCGCCAGCAGTGAGTGTGGCGGAAGCTACGAGCAGTACTTC. Amino acids: CASSECGGSYEQYF. The chain couples TRBV10-1 to TRBJ2-7; no reliable D call. This CDR3 has 14 amino acids. V shed 1 base and J shed 3 bases, with 10 bases lying between them. CDR1 is WNHNN and CDR2 is SYGVQD in the germline V gene (reference sequence).